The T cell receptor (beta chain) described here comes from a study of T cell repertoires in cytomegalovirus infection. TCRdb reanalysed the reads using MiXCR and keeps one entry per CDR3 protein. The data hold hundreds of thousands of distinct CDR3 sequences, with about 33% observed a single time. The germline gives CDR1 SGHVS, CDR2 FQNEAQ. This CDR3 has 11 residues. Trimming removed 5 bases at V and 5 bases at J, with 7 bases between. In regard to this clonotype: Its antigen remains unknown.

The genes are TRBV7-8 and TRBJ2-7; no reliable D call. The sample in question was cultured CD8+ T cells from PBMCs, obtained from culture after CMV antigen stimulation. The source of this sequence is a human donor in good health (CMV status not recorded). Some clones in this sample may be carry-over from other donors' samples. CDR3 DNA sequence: TGTGCCAGCAGCAAAGGACACGAGCAGTACGTC. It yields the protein CASSKGHEQYV.